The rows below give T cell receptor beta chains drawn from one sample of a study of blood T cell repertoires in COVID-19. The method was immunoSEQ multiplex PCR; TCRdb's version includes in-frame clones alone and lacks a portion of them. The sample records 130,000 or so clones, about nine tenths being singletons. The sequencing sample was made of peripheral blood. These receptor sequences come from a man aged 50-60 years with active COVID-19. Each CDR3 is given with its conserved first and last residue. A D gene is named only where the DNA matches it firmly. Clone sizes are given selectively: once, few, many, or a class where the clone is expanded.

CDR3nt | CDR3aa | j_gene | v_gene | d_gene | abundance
TGCGCCAGCAGCCAAGATCCCGGGGGGGAGCTGTTTTTT | CASSQDPGGELFF | TRBJ2-2 | TRBV4-1 | - | -
TGTGCCAGCAGCCAGGGGCCTGAAGCTTTCTTT | CASSQGPEAFF | TRBJ1-1 | TRBV6-6 | - | -
TGTGCCAGCAGTGAACGAGGGAATGGCTACACCTTC | CASSERGNGYTF | TRBJ1-2 | TRBV2 | - | few
TGTGCCAGTAGTACGGGGGGGGCCCGGAAAAGCTCCTACAATGAGCAGTTCTTC | CASSTGGARKSSYNEQFF | TRBJ2-1 | TRBV19 | TRBD2 | -
TGTGCCAGCAGCGCCAGCGGGGTGGGGGATACGCAGTATTTT | CASSASGVGDTQYF | TRBJ2-3 | TRBV7-9 | TRBD2 | once
TGTGCCAGCAGCCCGTGGACAGGGAAGAGCTCTGGGGCCAACGTCCTGACTTTC | CASSPWTGKSSGANVLTF | TRBJ2-6 | TRBV14 | TRBD1 | -
TGTGCCAGCAGTTTCAAAAGTCCGGGACTAGGAGAGACCCAGTACTTC | CASSFKSPGLGETQYF | TRBJ2-5 | TRBV27 | TRBD2 | -
TGCGCCAGCAGGGGTTTCGGACAGATGAACACTGAAGCTTTCTTT | CASRGFGQMNTEAFF | TRBJ1-1 | TRBV4-3 | - | -
TGTGCCAGCACCGGACAGGGAGGCAAAGGTACTGAAGCTTTCTTT | CASTGQGGKGTEAFF | TRBJ1-1 | TRBV7-6 | TRBD1 | -
TGTGCCAGCAGCCTAAGGGGAGGCACTAATGAAAAACTGTTTTTT | CASSLRGGTNEKLFF | TRBJ1-4 | TRBV7-2 | - | -
TGTGCCAGCAGCTTGGGCCCGGGACAGGGTTCCTCGTATACGCAGTATTTT | CASSLGPGQGSSYTQYF | TRBJ2-3 | TRBV5-6 | TRBD1 | once
TGTGCCAGCAGCTTCGGTAGCGGGTATGGCGATACGCAGTATTTT | CASSFGSGYGDTQYF | TRBJ2-3 | TRBV5-4 | TRBD2 | -
TGTGCCAGCAGCTTAGTAGGTACAGGGGGCTACGAGCAGTACTTC | CASSLVGTGGYEQYF | TRBJ2-7 | TRBV7-2 | TRBD1 | -
TGTGCCAGCAGACAAAACAGGGCTGGCGAGCAGTACTTC | CASRQNRAGEQYF | TRBJ2-7 | TRBV5-6 | - | -
TGTGCCAGTAGATTGGCAGAAACGAACACCGGGGAGCTGTTTTTT | CASRLAETNTGELFF | TRBJ2-2 | TRBV19 | - | -
TGCGCCAGCAGTTTGGCGGGGGGCTTTTACGAGCAGTACTTC | CASSLAGGFYEQYF | TRBJ2-7 | TRBV10-2 | TRBD2 | -
TGTGCCAGCAGCGGGGACAGGGCAAATGAGCAGTTCTTC | CASSGDRANEQFF | TRBJ2-1 | TRBV11-2 | TRBD1 | -
TGTGCCACCAAACCGGGACAGGGTTTAGGTGGCTACACCTTC | CATKPGQGLGGYTF | TRBJ1-2 | TRBV19 | TRBD1 | -
TGTGCCAGCAGCTTAGCCGGACAGGGGGAAGCTTTCTTT | CASSLAGQGEAFF | TRBJ1-1 | TRBV7-2 | TRBD1 | -
TGCAGCGTTGGGGACAGGGGAAACACCGGGGAGCTGTTTTTT | CSVGDRGNTGELFF | TRBJ2-2 | TRBV29-1 | TRBD1 | -
TGTGCCAGCAGCTTAGCGGAGCGGCGGTCAGCTTTCTTT | CASSLAERRSAFF | TRBJ1-1 | TRBV7-9 | - | -
TGTGCCAGCAGCCCCCGACAGGGGGACCTCATGAACACTGAAGCTTTCTTT | CASSPRQGDLMNTEAFF | TRBJ1-1 | TRBV9 | TRBD1 | -
TGTGCCACCAGCCGCCCGCAGGGCGTGAACACTGAAGCTTTCTTT | CATSRPQGVNTEAFF | TRBJ1-1 | TRBV15 | - | once
TGTGCCAGCAGTAAAGGGGGGACTAGCTCCTACAATGAGCAGTTCTTC | CASSKGGTSSYNEQFF | TRBJ2-1 | TRBV6-1 | TRBD2 | -
TGTGCCAGCAGCACCTCGGCGGGGGTGGAGACCCAGTACTTC | CASSTSAGVETQYF | TRBJ2-5 | TRBV7-2 | TRBD2 | -
TGTGCCAGCAGTTCGGGACAGGGGGACACCGGGGAGCTGTTTTTT | CASSSGQGDTGELFF | TRBJ2-2 | TRBV27 | TRBD1 | -
TGTGCCAGCAGCTTAATTAAGGGGGGGAGTCTTAATCAGCCCCAGCATTTT | CASSLIKGGSLNQPQHF | TRBJ1-5 | TRBV7-8 | - | -
TGTGCCAGCAGCCTTGGTCTAGCGGGGACAGATACGCAGTATTTT | CASSLGLAGTDTQYF | TRBJ2-3 | TRBV7-7 | TRBD2 | -
TGTGCCAGCAGCCCGGGACAGGGAAATTCACCCCTCCACTTT | CASSPGQGNSPLHF | TRBJ1-6 | TRBV2 | TRBD1 | few
TGTGCCAGCAGTGAAAGTTACGGCTCTGGAAACACCATATATTTT | CASSESYGSGNTIYF | TRBJ1-3 | TRBV6-1 | - | -
TGCAGTGCTAGTGACGGCGGGTTTTTCGAGCAGTACTTC | CSASDGGFFEQYF | TRBJ2-7 | TRBV20-1 | - | -
TGCGCCAGCAGCCCGACTAGCGGGGGGCCTATGAATGAGCAGTTCTTC | CASSPTSGGPMNEQFF | TRBJ2-1 | TRBV5-1 | TRBD2 | -
TGCGCCAGCAGCCAAGGACAGCACAATCAGCCCCAGCATTTT | CASSQGQHNQPQHF | TRBJ1-5 | TRBV4-1 | - | -
TGTGCCAGCAGCCAAGTCGGAGTAGGAGCTTTCTTT | CASSQVGVGAFF | TRBJ1-1 | TRBV3-1/TRBV3-2 | - | -
TGTGCCAGCAGCAGGGTTGGTAGCTCCTACGAGCAGTACTTC | CASSRVGSSYEQYF | TRBJ2-7 | TRBV25-1 | - | medium-sized
TGCGCCAGCACACCGAACAAACAGGGTTATGGCTACACCTTC | CASTPNKQGYGYTF | TRBJ1-2 | TRBV5-1 | - | -
TGCGCCAGCAGCCAAGGACAGGGGGGAAACTATGGCTACACCTTC | CASSQGQGGNYGYTF | TRBJ1-2 | TRBV4-1 | TRBD1 | -
TGCAGTGCTAGGGACAGGGCTGAAGCTTTCTTT | CSARDRAEAFF | TRBJ1-1 | TRBV20-1 | TRBD1 | once
TGCGCCAGCAGCTTGTTGGGCAGGGAGGCCGGGGAGCTGTTTTTT | CASSLLGREAGELFF | TRBJ2-2 | TRBV5-1 | - | few
TGTGCCAGCAGCCAGACAGTCTACGAGCAGTACTTC | CASSQTVYEQYF | TRBJ2-7 | TRBV7-9 | - | -
TGCGCCAGCAGGGGACAGGGACGAACCTATGGCTACACCTTC | CASRGQGRTYGYTF | TRBJ1-2 | TRBV10-1 | TRBD1 | -
TGTGCCAGCAGCTTAGTGGGGGGGATCGATGGCTACACCTTC | CASSLVGGIDGYTF | TRBJ1-2 | TRBV7-2 | - | -
TGTGCCAGCAGCGTATCGGGTCCTAATGAAAAACTGTTTTTT | CASSVSGPNEKLFF | TRBJ1-4 | TRBV9 | - | -
TGTGCCAGCAGCCACACTACCAATGAGCAGTTCTTC | CASSHTTNEQFF | TRBJ2-1 | TRBV7-2 | - | -
TGTGCCACCAACCGAGGGGAACAGGGGTCTTCACCCCTCCACTTT | CATNRGEQGSSPLHF | TRBJ1-6 | TRBV6-5 | TRBD1 | few
TGCAGTGCTAGTCAGGGTTCCGAGCAGTACTTC | CSASQGSEQYF | TRBJ2-7 | TRBV20-1 | - | -
TGTGCCAGCAGGCCTCAGGGCCTAGCCAAAAACATTCAGTACTTC | CASRPQGLAKNIQYF | TRBJ2-4 | TRBV27 | - | -
TGTGCCAGCAGAACCTCCGGGGACAGGGGGCGTGGGCAGTTCTTC | CASRTSGDRGRGQFF | TRBJ2-1 | TRBV6-5 | TRBD1 | -
TGTGCCAGCAGGCCGACGGGATACTATGGCTACACCTTC | CASRPTGYYGYTF | TRBJ1-2 | TRBV3-1/TRBV3-2 | - | -
TGTGCCAGCAGTGGACAGGGGGGCTATGGCTACACCTTC | CASSGQGGYGYTF | TRBJ1-2 | TRBV6-2/TRBV6-3 | TRBD1 | -
TGCGCCAGCAGCGTCAGGGTGATGGGCACTGAAGCTTTCTTT | CASSVRVMGTEAFF | TRBJ1-1 | TRBV5-1 | - | -
TGTGCCAGCAGGGGGGGTAATTCACCCCTCCACTTT | CASRGGNSPLHF | TRBJ1-6 | TRBV12-3/TRBV12-4 | - | -
TGTGCCAGCAGCGTGCGAGGGGGAGATGATACGCAGTATTTT | CASSVRGGDDTQYF | TRBJ2-3 | TRBV9 | - | -
TGTGCCAGCAGTAGGGTCCGCAGGGATTCACCCCTCCACTTT | CASSRVRRDSPLHF | TRBJ1-6 | TRBV6-5 | - | -
TGTGCCAGTAGTATAGCCGGGGATAGTAGGTACAATGAGCAGTTCTTC | CASSIAGDSRYNEQFF | TRBJ2-1 | TRBV19 | - | -
TGTGCCATCGGTGCAGGGAACCCGAACACCGGGGAGCTGTTTTTT | CAIGAGNPNTGELFF | TRBJ2-2 | TRBV10-3 | - | -
TGCGCCAGCAGCCAAGTGGGGACAGGGGACGACGAGCAGTACTTC | CASSQVGTGDDEQYF | TRBJ2-7 | TRBV4-1 | TRBD1 | -
TGTGCCAGTAGCCTACAGGGACGCTCTGGAAACACCATATATTTT | CASSLQGRSGNTIYF | TRBJ1-3 | TRBV19 | - | -
TGTGCCAGTAGTAAAGGGGATTCTGGGGCCAACGTCCTGACTTTC | CASSKGDSGANVLTF | TRBJ2-6 | TRBV19 | - | once
TGTGCCAGCAGTGTGGTAGCGGGCGTTACAGATACGCAGTATTTT | CASSVVAGVTDTQYF | TRBJ2-3 | TRBV2 | TRBD2 | -